This paragraph covers one T cell receptor (beta chain) sequence. Its specific antigen is unknown. The record has no base qualities; no much larger clone is one base away. Taken from the germline V gene, the CDR1 and CDR2 loops are SGHTA and FQGNSA. The CDR3 measures 17 amino acids from cysteine to phenylalanine. CDR3 DNA only is kept here, 51 bases in frame from base 1. Ends trimmed: V by 1 base, J by 4 bases; bases unmatched to a gene: 9. This sample's time point label indicates: about 28 days (+/-7) after the second vaccine dose. AZD1222 recipients given second doses at about 4 weeks or at about 12 weeks were pooled, since spike-specific TCR depth and breadth were not found to differ between the two schedules. Vaccinee samples came from UK trials COV001 and COV002, including a single-blind randomized controlled phase 2/3 trial of AZD1222 (ChAdOx1 nCoV-19) in healthy adults. For TCRbeta chain sequencing, PBMC samples from trial participants were taken at day 0 and at day 28 after the second dose.

The CDR3 regions of human TCRbeta chains were analyzed by immunosequencing. Regarding the original processing steps: Repertoire TCRs were checked for matches against a reference library of SARS-CoV-2-specific TCRs that had been generated using the MIRA antigen-specificity platform. Breadth was defined as the fraction of unique TCRs that were SARS-CoV-2-associated. Depth was defined as the fraction of total T cells that were SARS-CoV-2-associated. Each spike-specific TCR was assigned to its reactive spike region and to a CD4 or CD8 class using the MIRA data. Log10-transformed breadth and depth values were compared by one-way ANOVA with Sidak's multiple comparisons tests. TCRdb retrieved this table from immuneACCESS and kept in-frame rearrangements only. Not all clones are present; in checked studies, unresolved V genes account for under half, and no reason is known for the remainder. That table furnishes V, J and clone size, whereas the DNA furnished D and trimming. The sample table shows around 130,000 clones, and approximately 91% are seen once. In total, the top ten clones hold under 6% of the sample.

These data originate in a study of T cell responses to AZD1222 COVID-19 vaccine (dated by TCRdb to 2020 to 2023). Regarding the complete study: A total of 230 to 250 trial participants underwent TCR sequencing, of whom roughly 210 had received two doses of AZD1222 and 26 had received two doses of the MenACWY control vaccine. Trial participants were enrolled by age into subgroups of 18-55, 56-69 and 70-plus years, and roughly 150, 30 and 60 TCR-sequenced participants, respectively, were included in these subgroups.

Beyond this particular receptor, the publication reports: No day 14 peak-response samples were available, so repertoires were characterized only after the peak T cell response. Participants were mostly white British, with more females than males. The authors suggested clonal diversity may have been underestimated. CD4 TCRs associated with the vaccine covered the entire spike protein, and the dominant responses were in regions 160-218 and 743-854. A significant rise in spike-specific TCR breadth and depth was observed after two AZD1222 doses relative to day 0 and relative to MenACWY recipients. Conclusions about previously exposed vaccinees were limited because only a handful of AZD1222 recipients were SARS-CoV-2 seropositive at baseline. The 56-69-year group was small, and its depth increase did not reach significance, likely because of low power. Reportedly, almost half of the unique spike-specific TCRs recognized epitopes lying outside the regions that are mutated in the B.1.351 and B.1.1.7 variants.

Recombination linked TRBV7-2 to TRBJ2-2; a stretch of 7 junction bases matches TRBD1. The sequence came from an adult who received the AZD1222 COVID-19 vaccine. The source was peripheral blood, collected 28 days after the second AZD1222 dose. Read as DNA, the sequence is TGTGCCAGCAGCTTAGAGGGGGCGACAGCCTTCACCGGGGAGCTGTTTTTT. Translated, it reads CASSLEGATAFTGELFF.